What follows are 16 T cell receptor beta chains derived from one specimen sequenced in a study of regulatory T cells in long-lasting Graves disease. Specified time point: newly diagnosed GD, antithyroid drugs for less than 3 months. Isolated PBMC RNA provided the starting material for the TCR library. Sequencing libraries for TCR beta were prepared with iRepertoire HTBI primers and Arm-PCR of CDR3 regions. From the multiplex PCR reads, TCRdb called clonotypes with MiXCR, one entry per CDR3 protein. The table shows 500,000 or so distinct CDR3 sequences, with 15% to 20% occurring only once. This sample was also put to use in a study of T cells in Graves' hyperthyroidism and ophthalmopathy.

The sample consisted of peripheral blood mononuclear cells (PBMCs), taken at new diagnosis, from a patient treated with antithyroid drugs. These receptors all come from a man aged 40-55 years with Graves disease.

At least ten counts were recorded for this clonotype. This sequence joins TRBV7-2 and TRBJ2-2; 8 positions agree with TRBD1. Germline trimming cut 6 bases from V and 5 bases from J; bases unmatched to any gene: 5. The CDR3 spans 14 residues. Germline V CDR1 and CDR2: SGHTA, FQGNSA. The CDR3 protein is CASRLGQVTGELFF. Here the CDR3 DNA reads TGTGCCAGCAGGTTGGGACAGGTGACCGGGGAGCTGTTTTTT.

This clonotype occurred a few times. The J gene is TRBJ2-1, the V gene TRBV2; TRBD2 matches at 13 bases. Germline CDR1 and CDR2: SNHLY and FYNNEI. This CDR3 spans 15 amino acids. V was clipped by 10 bases and J by 4 bases; unmatched bases: 7. CDR3 sequence: CATTLGLAGYNEQFF. The CDR3 coding sequence is TGTGCCACCACCTTGGGACTAGCGGGATACAATGAGCAGTTCTTC.

Ten or more counts support this clonotype. The chain employs TRBV28 and TRBJ2-7; 9 bases agree with TRBD1. CDR3 length: 16 residues. Germline V lookup: CDR1 MDHEN, CDR2 SYDVKM. The junction had 9 bases not matched to a gene; V was cut back by 1 base and J by 5 bases. CDR3 DNA sequence: TGTGCCAGCAGTTTATCTGGTGGACAGGGGTCCAACGAGCAGTACTTC. Translation: CASSLSGGQGSNEQYF.

This clonotype has ten or more counts. The chain links TRBV29-1 to TRBJ2-1; 14 bases are shared with TRBD2. This CDR3 is built from 15 residues. Germline V lookup: CDR1 SQVTM, CDR2 ANQGSEA. With V trimmed by 7 bases and J by 9 bases, 11 bases remained unmatched. The CDR3 loop is CSGKLTSGRAGEQFF. The CDR3 DNA is TGCAGCGGTAAACTGACTAGCGGGAGGGCCGGTGAGCAGTTCTTC.

A note on this clonotype: With a much larger clone just one base away, this may be a read error. This likely comes from a read error, as the CDR3 has no conserved phenylalanine or tryptophan at its end. The V and J genes are TRBV27 and TRBJ2-7; 9 bases line up with TRBD1. The germline CDR1 and CDR2 sequences are MNHEY and SMNVEV (reference sequence). This CDR3 is 15 amino acids long. The trim removed 5 bases at V and 5 bases at J, leaving 10 bases unmatched. This CDR3 reads CASSNRDRAWDEQYL. In nucleotides, the CDR3 is TGTGCCAGCAGTAACCGGGACAGGGCCTGGGACGAGCAGTACTTG.

In its sample, this clonotype was seen many times. V and J are TRBV28 and TRBJ2-2, with D uncertain. The germline V gene encodes CDR1 MDHEN and CDR2 SYDVKM. V lost 6 bases to trimming and J lost 1 base, with 6 bases between them. There are 13 residues in the CDR3. The CDR3 here is CASRTENTGELFF. DNA for the CDR3: TGTGCCAGCAGAACCGAGAACACCGGGGAGCTGTTTTTT.

This clonotype was seen ten or more times. V usage is TRBV30 and J usage is TRBJ2-5, with D maybe TRBD1 (6 bases). The germline V gene has CDR1 GTSNPN and CDR2 SVGIG (reference sequence). The CDR3 is 14 residues long. The V end lost 1 base, the J end lost 4 bases, and 13 bases lay between the germline ends. CDR3 residues: CAWSADRRRETQYF. The CDR3 DNA reads as TGTGCCTGGAGTGCCGACAGGAGAAGAGAGACCCAGTACTTC.

This clonotype has a count of ten or more. The rearrangement links TRBV3-1 to TRBJ2-1; 8 nucleotides agree with TRBD2. The ends lost 4 bases at V and 8 bases at J; junction bases unmatched: 13. CDR3 length: 16 amino acids. CDR1 and CDR2 (germline): LGHDT, YNNKEL (reference sequence). The CDR3 region is CASSRSRGGRRYEQFF. The CDR3 coding sequence is TGTGCCAGCAGCCGGTCCCGGGGGGGGAGGCGGTATGAGCAGTTCTTC.

This clonotype was recorded at least ten times. The chain has TRBV7-9 and TRBJ2-5, with D possibly being TRBD2 (6 bases). Between the trimmed V and J ends, which lost 6 bases and 5 bases, there was a span of 19 bases. This CDR3 contains 15 residues. Germline V gene data show CDR1 as SEHNR and CDR2 as FQNEAQ (reference sequence). In DNA form, the CDR3 reads TGTGCCAGCAGACCCATACCTAGCGAAAGGGAGACCCAGTACTTC. Translation gives CASRPIPSERETQYF.

Ten or more counts support this clonotype. The chain carries TRBV9 and TRBJ2-3; D call uncertain. Trimming stripped 0 bases from V and 0 bases from J, with 8 bases between. Per germline, CDR1 SGDLS and CDR2 YYNGEE. The CDR3 runs to 15 residues. CDR3 amino acids: CASSVVGSSTDTQYF. The CDR3 region has the DNA TGTGCCAGCAGCGTAGTCGGATCTAGCACAGATACGCAGTATTTT.

The sample holds a few counts of this clonotype. The chain uses TRBV7-2 and TRBJ1-4; D is possibly TRBD1 (5 bases). The V gene lost 5 bases and the J gene lost 3 bases, with 13 bases spanning the gap. CDR1 SGHTA and CDR2 FQGNSA come from the germline V gene. This CDR3 contains 15 residues. The CDR3 loop is CASSGIGAANEKLFF. Written as DNA, the CDR3 is TGTGCCAGCAGCGGAATAGGGGCGGCTAATGAAAAACTGTTTTTT.

The CDR3 reads CASSNFGGSSYEQYF. In DNA, the CDR3 is TGTGCCAGCAGCAATTTCGGGGGGTCTTCCTACGAGCAGTACTTC. This chain connects TRBV5-4 to TRBJ2-7, with TRBD2 matching over 7 bases. This CDR3 has 15 amino acids. Germline loops: CDR1 SGHNT, CDR2 YYREEE (reference sequence). Trimming at V came to 4 bases and at J to 1 base, leaving 8 bases not matched to a gene.

This clonotype was detected many times. V gene TRBV5-1 combines with J gene TRBJ2-2; 13 positions agree with TRBD2. Germline loops: CDR1 SGHRS, CDR2 YFSETQ. The CDR3 has 14 residues. Trimming at V came to 8 bases and at J to 6 bases, leaving 4 bases not matched to a gene. CDR3: CASRTSGRAGELFF. CDR3 DNA: TGCGCCAGTAGGACTAGCGGGAGAGCCGGGGAGCTGTTTTTT.

Turning to this clonotype: With a much larger clone just one base away, this may be a read error. The CDR3 region has the DNA TGTGCCAGCAGCTTAGCGGTCCCTCTGGTCGAGCAGTACTTC. It translates to CASSLAVPLVEQYF. The rearrangement joins TRBV7-9 to TRBJ2-7; D uncertain. Germline values: CDR1 SEHNR, CDR2 FQNEAQ (reference sequence). The V gene lost 0 bases and the J gene lost 6 bases, with 12 bases spanning the gap. The length of the CDR3 is 14 residues. The full variable domain, its missing parts supplied by reference TRBV7-9 and TRBJ2-7, is DTGVSQNPRHKITKRGQNVTFRCDPISEHNRLYWYRQTLGQGPEFLTYFQNEAQLEKSRLLSDRFSAERPKGSFSTLEIQRTEQGDSAMYLCASSLAVPLVEQYFGPGTRLTVT.

There are many counts of this clonotype. J is TRBJ2-3 and V is TRBV7-2; D ambiguous. The CDR3 sequence is 14 residues long. The V gene lost 1 base and the J gene lost 0 bases, with 5 bases spanning the gap. Germline V gives CDR1 SGHTA, CDR2 FQGNSA. The CDR3 reads CASSLVVSTDTQYF. CDR3 coding DNA: TGTGCCAGCAGCTTAGTGGTGAGCACAGATACGCAGTATTTT. The full variable domain, in which reference TRBV7-2 and TRBJ2-3 provide the parts outside the CDR3, is GAGVSQSPSNKVTEKGKDVELRCDPISGHTALYWYRQSLGQGLEFLIYFQGNSAPDKSGLPSDRFSAERTGGSVSTLTIQRTQQEDSAVYLCASSLVVSTDTQYFGPGTRLTVL.

About this clonotype itself: A much larger clone lies a single base off, so this may be a read error. The chain carries TRBV10-3 and TRBJ2-5; D perhaps matches TRBD1 (6 bases). From germline, CDR1 is ENHRY and CDR2 SYGVKD. This CDR3 has 13 amino acids. Between the trimmed V and J ends, which lost 6 bases and 4 bases, there was a span of 12 bases. Here the CDR3 reads CAIRMDSGETQYF. DNA of the CDR3: TGTGCCATCAGGATGGACAGCGGAGAGACCCAGTACTTC.